Listed here is a single TCR beta chain. Followed over time, Seattle patients had been enrolled while infection was active. The data are from a study of blood T cell repertoires in COVID-19. Overall study: Whether acute or convalescent, the COVID-19 samples came from the United States, Italy and Spain.

Profiled with immunoSEQ multiplex PCR; TCRdb holds only in-frame clones, not every one. In the table there are around 470,000 clones, 89% of which are singletons. V was trimmed by 4 bases and J by 2 bases, leaving 12 bases between them. This CDR3 region has 13 residues. Germline assignment: CDR1 GTSNPN and CDR2 SVGIG (reference sequence). This TCR was sampled from a young man with COVID-19, enrolled during active disease. V and J are TRBV30 and TRBJ2-7; the D gene is possibly TRBD1 (5 bases). Sequencing used peripheral blood. CDR3 protein: CAWTPGITYEQYF. The CDR3 region has the DNA TGTGCCTGGACCCCAGGGATCACCTACGAGCAGTACTTC.